The 15 T cell receptor beta chains in this list originate from one sample, sequenced in a study of T cells in Graves' hyperthyroidism and ophthalmopathy (dated by TCRdb to 2018 to 2020). Library generation was performed with multiplex PCR. The sequencing machine was an Illumina HiSeq 2000. Amplification of TCR beta CDR3 regions was carried out from RNA transcripts. The TCR CDR3 was subjected to a first round of RT-PCR using the HTBI primer set and the Qiagen OneStep RT-PCR kit. Through fastp at Q25 and MiXCR, TCRdb rebuilt clones from the public reads, retaining in-frame beta chains. Duplicate CDR3 protein sequences are folded into a single record with the most common DNA and genes. In this sample the table shows more than 75,000 distinct CDR3 sequences, over 50% of which occur a single time. Of the sample, 25% to 30% is held by the ten largest clones. The sequenced material came from blood. The receptors here all came from a woman aged 40 to 50 with Graves' hyperthyroidism.

The chain combines TRBV29-1 with TRBJ1-1; D is possibly TRBD1 (5 bases). The ends were cut back, 8 bases at V and 4 bases at J, with 8 bases in the middle. The CDR3 is made up of 10 amino acids. CDR1 is SQVTM and CDR2 is ANQGSEA in the germline V gene. The CDR3 coding sequence is TGCAGCTGGAGGGGCACTGAAGCTTTCTTT. It is translated as CSWRGTEAFF.

This clonotype was picked up many times. The chain uses TRBV7-9 and TRBJ2-7, with D perhaps assigned TRBD1 or TRBD2 (5 bases each). V lost 5 bases to trimming and J lost 0 bases, with 11 bases between them. Germline loops: CDR1 SEHNR, CDR2 FQNEAQ (reference sequence). The CDR3 runs to 14 residues. The CDR3 spells CASSGRDGSYEQYF. Here the CDR3 DNA reads TGTGCCAGCAGCGGCCGGGACGGCTCCTACGAGCAGTACTTC. The variable domain in full, completed from reference TRBV7-9 and TRBJ2-7, reads DTGVSQNPRHKITKRGQNVTFRCDPISEHNRLYWYRQTLGQGPEFLTYFQNEAQLEKSRLLSDRFSAERPKGSFSTLEIQRTEQGDSAMYLCASSGRDGSYEQYFGPGTRLTVT.

This clonotype was detected only a few times. J is TRBJ1-5 and V is TRBV27; a possible D gene is TRBD1 (5 bases). The CDR3 spans 13 residues. In germline, CDR1 is MNHEY, CDR2 SMNVEV (reference sequence). Trimming cost V 5 bases and J 7 bases, with 12 bases left between them. The CDR3 region has the DNA TGTGCCAGCAGTCGCCAGGGACGACAGCCCCAGCATTTT. Amino acids: CASSRQGRQPQHF.

This clonotype was found many times. The chain recombines TRBV5-1 with TRBJ2-5, with D perhaps TRBD1 (6 bases). Germline CDR1 and CDR2: SGHRS and YFSETQ. The CDR3 length is 14 residues. The V end was cut by 4 bases, the J end by 2 bases, with 12 bases between. For the CDR3, the DNA is TGCGCCAGCAGCCCTCTGGACAGACAAGAGACCCAGTACTTC. This sequence encodes CASSPLDRQETQYF.

Notes on this clonotype: This could be a read error, since a much larger clone is one nucleotide away. The rearrangement uses TRBV6-1 and TRBJ2-7; 10 bases agree with TRBD1. This CDR3 comprises 17 residues. Germline CDR1 and CDR2: MNHNS and SASEGT. V lost 6 bases and J lost 6; bases outside the gene matches: 17. CDR3 nucleotides: TGTGCCAGCAGCTTCCCCTCAACCGGGACAGGGGACGGCGAGCAGTACTTC. Residues: CASSFPSTGTGDGEQYF.

Points on this clonotype: Given a much more abundant clone one base away, this may be a read error. The CDR3 ends on some other residue instead of the conserved phenylalanine or tryptophan, so this is likely a read error. This chain links TRBV7-2 with TRBJ1-1; D is possibly TRBD1 (5 bases). In germline, CDR1 is SGHTA, CDR2 FQGNSA. The CDR3 is 13 residues long. Trimming pared 5 bases from V and 2 bases from J, leaving 9 bases between. The CDR3 sequence is CASSAGGNTEAFS. CDR3 bases: TGTGCCAGCAGCGCGGGGGGAAACACTGAAGCTTTCTCT.

About this clonotype itself: The conserved closing phenylalanine or tryptophan is absent in this CDR3, likely reflecting a read error. V is TRBV7-2 and J is TRBJ2-2; D tentatively fits TRBD1 or TRBD2 (6 bases each). CDR1 is SGHTA and CDR2 is FQGNSA in the germline V gene. The V end was cut by 1 base, the J end by 6 bases, with 9 bases between. The CDR3 contains 14 residues. CDR3: CASSLGGGPGELFL. The DNA of the CDR3 is TGTGCCAGCAGCTTAGGAGGGGGGCCCGGGGAGCTGTTTCTT.

This clonotype has at least ten counts. The J gene is TRBJ1-5, the V gene TRBV7-9, with unresolved D. CDR1 SEHNR and CDR2 FQNEAQ come from the germline V gene (reference sequence). V was shortened by 5 bases and J by 1 base, with 9 bases between the two germline ends. CDR3 length: 14 amino acids. This CDR3 reads CASSLGRSNQPQHF. Written as DNA, the CDR3 is TGTGCCAGCAGCCTCGGGAGAAGCAATCAGCCCCAGCATTTT.

This clonotype was observed a few times. Germline is not matched at one junction end, which may reflect a read error. The J gene is TRBJ2-7, the V gene TRBV4-1, with 10 bases fitting TRBD2. The CDR3 has 15 residues. Germline V gene sequence: CDR1 MGHRA, CDR2 YSYEKL. CDR3 sequence reads: CASSTLAGGKYEQYF. The CDR3 DNA reads TGTGCCAGCAGCACATTAGCGGGAGGTAAATACGAGCAGTACTTC.

This chain links TRBV20-1 with TRBJ2-5; 8 bases match TRBD1. This CDR3 is 14 amino acids long. Germline V gene lookup returns CDR1 DFQATT and CDR2 SNEGSKA (reference sequence). V shed 4 bases, J shed 4 bases, and the junction held 8 bases outside the gene matches. In DNA, the CDR3 is TGCAGTGCTAAGGGGGGACAGGCAACAGAGACCCAGTACTTC. This encodes CSAKGGQATETQYF.

The rearrangement uses TRBV7-9 and TRBJ2-7; 8 positions match TRBD2. The CDR3 sequence is 15 residues long. The germline V gene has CDR1 SEHNR and CDR2 FQNEAQ (reference sequence). V gave up 3 bases and J gave up 7 bases; unmatched junction bases: 11. CDR3 DNA: TGTGCCAGCAGCTTGGCGATCGGGAGGGCCGGGGAGCAGTACTTC. Protein: CASSLAIGRAGEQYF.

The rearrangement uses TRBV5-4 and TRBJ2-7; 7 nucleotides match TRBD1. The CDR3 is 13 residues long. Germline V gene data show CDR1 as SGHNT and CDR2 as YYREEE (reference sequence). V was clipped by 3 bases and J by 5 bases; unmatched bases: 5. The CDR3 sequence: CASSSIGQDEQYF. The CDR3 DNA reads as TGTGCCAGCAGCTCCATCGGACAGGACGAGCAGTACTTC.

This clonotype was counted ten times or more. The rearrangement uses TRBV14 and TRBJ1-1, with TRBD1 as a possible D gene (5 bases). Germline CDR1 and CDR2: SGHDN and FVKESK. CDR3 length equals 16 residues. Trimming pared 4 bases from V and 0 bases from J, leaving 15 bases between. In DNA, the CDR3 is TGTGCCAGCAGCCCTAGACAGAGGTTGATGAACACTGAAGCTTTCTTT. Protein sequence: CASSPRQRLMNTEAFF. Variable domain in full (rest from reference TRBV14 and TRBJ1-1): EAGVTQFPSHSVIEKGQTVTLRCDPISGHDNLYWYRRVMGKEIKFLLHFVKESKQDESGMPNNRFLAERTGGTYSTLKVQPAELEDSGVYFCASSPRQRLMNTEAFFGQGTRLTVV.

V is TRBV9 and J is TRBJ1-2; 8 bases line up with TRBD1. The CDR3 totals 12 residues. J lost 8 bases, V lost 5 bases, and 5 bases had no gene match. Germline V gene sequence: CDR1 SGDLS, CDR2 YYNGEE. In DNA form, the CDR3 reads TGTGCCAGCAGGGGGGACAGGTGGGGCTACACCTTC. Translating it yields CASRGDRWGYTF.

The chain couples TRBV5-1 to TRBJ1-5; 9 bases match TRBD1. This CDR3 is built from 12 residues. V dropped 7 bases and J dropped 7; count of bases not matched to a gene: 3. The germline CDR1 and CDR2 sequences are SGHRS and YFSETQ. In DNA, the CDR3 is TGCGCCAGCCGACAGGGGGGACAGCCCCAGCATTTT. Protein product: CASRQGGQPQHF. The full variable domain, its missing parts supplied by reference TRBV5-1 and TRBJ1-5, is KAGVTQTPRYLIKTRGQQVTLSCSPISGHRSVSWYQQTPGQGLQFLFEYFSETQRNKGNFPGRFSGRQFSNSRSEMNVSTLELGDSALYLCASRQGGQPQHFGDGTRLSIL.